The 21 T cell receptor beta chains presented below share a single source sample, sequenced in a study of CD8 T cells in Susac syndrome. An input of about 0.45 to 1 ug of RNA was subjected to reverse transcription using random hexamers. Using its own MiXCR run on the immunoSEQ multiplex PCR reads, TCRdb lists one record per CDR3 protein. The repertoire includes over 200,000 distinct CDR3 sequences, 95% of them detected once, and approximately 0.081% sits in the top ten. The sequenced material came from CD4+ T cells from PBMCs. Every receptor here comes from a human donor with multiple sclerosis.

This sequence joins TRBV4-2 and TRBJ2-1; no clear D. Germline assignment: CDR1 LGHNA and CDR2 YNFKEQ. This CDR3 spans 15 amino acids. The ends were cut back, 4 bases at V and 0 bases at J, with 10 bases in the middle. CDR3 protein: CASSLILTSYNEQFF. DNA for the CDR3: TGTGCCAGCAGCCTCATCCTCACCTCCTACAATGAGCAGTTCTTC.

The chain combines TRBV7-9 with TRBJ2-2; 7 nucleotides line up with TRBD2. Germline V gene lookup returns CDR1 SEHNR and CDR2 FQNEAQ (reference sequence). Trimming at V came to 8 bases and at J to 3 bases, leaving 0 bases not matched to a gene. The CDR3 sequence is 12 residues long. Here the CDR3 DNA reads TGTGCCAGCGGGAGGGACACCGGGGAGCTGTTTTTT. Translated: CASGRDTGELFF.

This clonotype has only one observation. The chain has TRBV6-5 and TRBJ2-5; perhaps TRBD2 as D (5 bases). Germline V gene data show CDR1 as MNHEY and CDR2 as SVGAGI. Trimming cost V 1 base and J 5 bases, with 11 bases left between them. The CDR3 is 14 amino acids. In nucleotides, the CDR3 is TGTGCCAGCAGTTACTATCCGGGGTCGGAGACCCAGTACTTC. This sequence encodes CASSYYPGSETQYF.

The chain couples TRBV12-3 or TRBV12-4 to TRBJ2-5; D possibly uses TRBD1 or TRBD2 (5 bases each). Trimming removed 6 bases at V and 3 bases at J, with 14 bases between. This CDR3 has 14 residues. CDR3 amino acids: CASSPPGREETQYF. DNA for the CDR3: TGTGCCAGCAGCCCTCCGGGACGAGAAGAGACCCAGTACTTC.

In its sample, this clonotype was seen once. This sequence joins TRBV15 and TRBJ1-4; TRBD1 matches at 7 bases. The CDR3 is 15 amino acids. Germline CDR1 reads LNHNV; CDR2 reads YYDKDF (reference sequence). Trimming removed 2 bases from V and 7 bases from J; junction bases left unmatched: 7. The CDR3 is CATSRPQGGVEKLFF. The CDR3 nucleotides are TGTGCCACCAGCAGACCCCAGGGGGGAGTTGAAAAACTGTTTTTT.

This rearrangement joins TRBV20-1 to TRBJ2-5, with 12 nucleotides matching TRBD2. Germline assignment: CDR1 DFQATT and CDR2 SNEGSKA (reference sequence). The CDR3 has 12 residues. The CDR3 region has the DNA TGCTCCCTAGCGGGGGGGCCCGAGACCCAGTACTTC. Amino acid sequence: CSLAGGPETQYF.

The chain employs TRBV25-1 and TRBJ1-4; no clear D. The CDR3 length is 14 residues. The germline gives CDR1 MGHDK, CDR2 SYGVNS. V was pared by 8 bases and J by 5 bases, with 15 bases between. This CDR3 reads CASAVGGDNEKLFF. The CDR3 region has the DNA TGTGCCAGCGCCGTAGGCGGCGACAATGAAAAACTGTTTTTT.

This CDR3 reads CASSPRRDSGANVLTF. The DNA for the CDR3 is TGCGCCAGCAGCCCTCGACGGGACTCTGGGGCCAACGTCCTGACTTTC. V is TRBV5-1 and J is TRBJ2-6; D possibly corresponds to TRBD2 (5 bases). V was cut by 4 bases and J by 0 bases, with 11 bases left in between. CDR3 size: 16 residues. Germline-derived CDR1 and CDR2 are SGHRS and YFSETQ.

The chain carries TRBV29-1 and TRBJ1-1; 7 bases align to TRBD1. This CDR3 region has 13 residues. The junction had 3 bases not matched to a gene; V was cut back by 2 bases and J by 3 bases. Germline CDR1 reads SQVTM; CDR2 reads ANQGSEA. This CDR3 reads CSVEKGADTEAFF. As DNA, the CDR3 is TGCAGCGTTGAAAAGGGGGCGGACACTGAAGCTTTCTTT.

Regarding this clonotype: Its ends do not fully match the called genes, so a read error is possible. This chain links TRBV7-9 with TRBJ2-6; TRBD2 matches at 7 bases. The CDR3 totals 17 residues. Germline V CDR1 and CDR2: SEHNR, FQNEAQ (reference sequence). CDR3 protein: CASSSPGGGSEANVLTF. Here the CDR3 DNA reads TGTGCCAGCAGCTCTCCCGGGGGAGGGTCTGAGGCCAACGTCCTGACTTTC.

V is TRBV6-5 and J is TRBJ2-2; maybe TRBD1 (6 bases). This CDR3 is 17 amino acids long. The V gene's germline CDR1 is MNHEY and CDR2 SVGAGI. The V end was cut by 0 bases, the J end by 7 bases, with 18 bases between. Written as DNA, the CDR3 is TGTGCCAGCAGTTACTCGGGTCTGACGTGGGGGCACGGGGAGCTGTTTTTT. Protein sequence: CASSYSGLTWGHGELFF.

This clonotype has a handful of counts. This chain uses TRBV5-4 with TRBJ2-3; 10 positions match TRBD1. Germline loops: CDR1 SGHNT, CDR2 YYREEE (reference sequence). With V trimmed by 4 bases and J by 3 bases, 2 bases remained unmatched. The CDR3 is made up of 14 amino acids. The CDR3 nucleotides are TGTGCCAGCAGCCTGGACAGGGGGACAGATACGCAGTATTTT. This codes for CASSLDRGTDTQYF.

V is TRBV5-1 and J is TRBJ2-5; D unresolved. Trimming took 4 bases from V and 5 from J, leaving 12 bases between them. The CDR3 consists of 13 residues. CDR1 is SGHRS and CDR2 is YFSETQ in the germline V gene. In DNA form, the CDR3 reads TGCGCCAGCAGCCCCGACCGGTTGGAGACCCAGTACTTC. Its protein product is CASSPDRLETQYF.

The gene calls are TRBV5-1 and TRBJ2-7, with D hard to call. Looked up from germline, CDR1 is SGHRS and CDR2 is YFSETQ. The CDR3 covers 14 residues. The V end lost 3 bases, the J end lost 2 bases, and 12 bases lay between the germline ends. The CDR3 nucleotides are TGCGCCAGCAGCTCGCAAACAGCTACCTACGAGCAGTACTTC. This sequence encodes CASSSQTATYEQYF.

J is TRBJ1-1 and V is TRBV12-3 or TRBV12-4, with TRBD1 as a possible D gene (5 bases). V lost 5 bases, J lost 5 bases, and 12 bases lay in between. CDR3 size: 13 residues. The CDR3 region has the DNA TGTGCCAGCAGTCCGGGACGGATGACTGAAGCTTTCTTT. Translation: CASSPGRMTEAFF.

The chain recombines TRBV12-3 or TRBV12-4 with TRBJ2-3, with D perhaps given as TRBD1 or TRBD2 (5 bases each). The V and J ends lost 0 bases and 8 bases respectively, with 9 bases between them. The CDR3 covers 13 residues. The CDR3 sequence: CASSLAPGGTQYF. In nucleotides, the CDR3 is TGTGCCAGCAGTTTAGCCCCTGGGGGTACGCAGTATTTT.

V usage is TRBV20-1 and J usage is TRBJ1-6; D remains ambiguous. This CDR3 is 13 amino acids long. CDR1 is DFQATT and CDR2 is SNEGSKA in the germline V gene (reference sequence). The germline V and J ends were trimmed by 2 bases and 8 bases, with 10 bases remaining between them. The DNA of the CDR3 is TGCAGTGCTAGACAGACCATGGATTCACCCCTCCACTTT. Protein sequence: CSARQTMDSPLHF.

The chain has TRBV20-1 and TRBJ1-5, with D uncertain. This CDR3 region has 14 residues. Trimming cost V 6 bases and J 4 bases, with 16 bases left between them. Germline V lookup: CDR1 DFQATT, CDR2 SNEGSKA (reference sequence). CDR3: CSARSGFPNQPQHF. CDR3 nucleotide sequence: TGCAGTGCCCGCTCAGGTTTTCCTAATCAGCCCCAGCATTTT.

This chain joins TRBV14 and TRBJ2-1; D is tentatively TRBD1 or TRBD2 (6 bases each). This CDR3 is 11 amino acids long. V lost 5 bases, J lost 14 bases, and 13 bases lay in between. Germline lookup yields CDR1 SGHDN and CDR2 FVKESK. CDR3 sequence reads: CASSERGEEFF. The CDR3, as DNA: TGTGCCAGCAGCGAGAGGGGGGAAGAGTTCTTC.

The V gene is TRBV5-1, the J gene TRBJ1-2; D gene uncertain. Trimming stripped 0 bases from V and 3 bases from J, with 6 bases between. CDR3 length equals 13 residues. In germline, CDR1 is SGHRS, CDR2 YFSETQ. CDR3 sequence: CASSLDGDYGYTF. CDR3 in DNA: TGCGCCAGCAGCTTGGACGGAGACTATGGCTACACCTTC.

The chain is built from TRBV12-3 or TRBV12-4 and TRBJ2-2, with TRBD2 as a possible D gene (6 bases). Trimming shortened V by 5 bases and J by 7 bases, and 8 bases separated the two germline ends. This CDR3 spans 12 amino acids. For the CDR3, the DNA is TGTGCCAGCAGTACAGCGGGCGGGGAGCTGTTTTTT. It encodes CASSTAGGELFF.